Below are 4 T cell receptor beta chains sequenced from a single sample in a study of CD8 T cells in ankylosing spondylitis. General observations from the study: Several highly homologous variants formed a TCR beta motif that appeared characteristic of ankylosing spondylitis blood.

MiXCR, run by TCRdb on the 5' RACE reads, gives a single entry per CDR3 protein. The sample lists some 800,000 distinct CDR3 sequences; 10% to 15% were seen once. Their antigens are not known. Input material: blood, either unsorted or a sorted T cell fraction (not recorded which). These receptors all come from a male donor with ankylosing spondylitis.

This chain connects TRBV7-2 to TRBJ2-7; D call uncertain. The CDR3 length is 13 residues. Trimming pared 5 bases from V and 3 bases from J, leaving 11 bases between. Per germline, CDR1 SGHTA and CDR2 FQGNSA. The CDR3 is CASSSNTGYEQYF. In DNA, the CDR3 is TGTGCCAGCAGCAGTAACACGGGCTACGAGCAGTACTTC.

This clonotype was counted ten times or more. The J gene is TRBJ1-2, the V gene TRBV7-2; possibly TRBD1 for D (6 bases). This CDR3 is built from 11 residues. From germline, CDR1 is SGHTA and CDR2 FQGNSA. The DNA of the CDR3 is TGTGCTCCAGGGGAGAACTATGGCTACACCTTC. The encoded protein is CAPGENYGYTF.

This clonotype was observed a few times. CDR3 DNA sequence: TGTGCCAGCAGTTTATTTCGAGGGAACACTGAAGCTTTCTTT. Amino acids: CASSLFRGNTEAFF. This rearrangement joins TRBV28 to TRBJ1-1; D unresolved. Germline lookup yields CDR1 MDHEN and CDR2 SYDVKM. Trimming took 1 base from V and 1 from J, leaving 7 bases between them. The CDR3 runs to 14 residues.

This clonotype was seen a few times. This CDR3 is CASSLLLAGVRDTQYF. In nucleotides, the CDR3 is TGCGCCAGCAGCTTGCTTTTAGCGGGGGTGCGGGATACGCAGTATTTT. The rearrangement links TRBV5-1 to TRBJ2-3, with 9 bases lining up with TRBD2. The V segment lost 1 base and the J segment 6 bases; nucleotides outside the gene matches: 9. The CDR3 runs 16 residues. Germline values: CDR1 SGHRS, CDR2 YFSETQ.